This T cell receptor (beta chain) was sequenced for a study of CD8+ T cells in alopecia areata. Background on the study: A regimen of oral tofacitinib, 5 to 10 mg twice daily, was given to treated patients. Affected scalp percentage set treated patients' severity scores. Study conclusions and caveats: Persistence of many expanded lesional clones was seen in scalp and blood during tofacitinib.

Treatment denoted: oral pan-JAK inhibitor, 5-10 mg twice daily. CDR3 size: 14 residues. CDR1 SGHRS and CDR2 YFSETQ come from the germline V gene. Trimming cost V 4 bases and J 5 bases; bases outside gene matches: 7. As concerns this clone: Its antigen is unidentified.

Reverse transcribed after extraction, RNA yielded cDNA as the sequencing template. Generated by immunoSEQ multiplex PCR, the TCRdb table keeps only in-frame clones and is missing some. The repertoire consists of about 220,000 clones, with more than 45% occurring once and the leading ten covering 1.5% to 2%. The sequencing used CD4+ T cells sorted from blood, collected at week 4, from a patient treated with tofacitinib. The chain joins TRBV5-1 to TRBJ2-7, with 9 bases aligning to TRBD1. The TCR was taken from a human donor with alopecia areata. The CDR3: CASSPGQGSDEQYF. The CDR3 DNA reads as TGCGCCAGCAGCCCCGGACAGGGGAGTGACGAGCAGTACTTC.